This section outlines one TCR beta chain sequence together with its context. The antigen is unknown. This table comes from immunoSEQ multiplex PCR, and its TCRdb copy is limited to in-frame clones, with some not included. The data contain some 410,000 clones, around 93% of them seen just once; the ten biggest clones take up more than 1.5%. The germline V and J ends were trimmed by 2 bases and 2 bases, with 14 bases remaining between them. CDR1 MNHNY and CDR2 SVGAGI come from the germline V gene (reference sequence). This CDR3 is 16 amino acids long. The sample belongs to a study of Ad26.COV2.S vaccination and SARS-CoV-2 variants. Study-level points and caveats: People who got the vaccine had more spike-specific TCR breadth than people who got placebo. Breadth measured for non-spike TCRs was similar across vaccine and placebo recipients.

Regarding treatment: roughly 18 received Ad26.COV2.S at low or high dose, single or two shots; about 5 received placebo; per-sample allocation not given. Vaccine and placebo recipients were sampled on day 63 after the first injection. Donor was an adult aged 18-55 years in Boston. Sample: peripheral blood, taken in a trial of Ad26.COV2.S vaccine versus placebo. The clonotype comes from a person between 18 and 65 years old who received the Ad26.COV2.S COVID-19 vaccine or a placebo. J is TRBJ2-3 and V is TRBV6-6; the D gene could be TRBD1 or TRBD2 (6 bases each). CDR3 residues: CASSYPRGRDTDTQYF. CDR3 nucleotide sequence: TGTGCCAGCAGTTACCCTCGGGGGCGGGACACAGATACGCAGTATTTT.